These 22 T cell receptor beta chains were all obtained from the same sample, sequenced in a study of CXCR3-negative and CXCR3-positive naive CD8 T cells. 5' RACE with UMI labels generated the TRB cDNA libraries. With the 5' RACE reads reprocessed, TCRdb shows one record per CDR3 protein and no DNA. Here the sample table reports roughly 100,000 distinct CDR3 sequences. Sequenced sample: naive CXCR3- CD8+ T cells from blood. Subset noted: CD45RO-CCR7+CD27+CD95- naive CD8+ T cells lacking CXCR3 (TNR3-). The receptors derive from a human donor in good health. Some clones in this sample may be carry-over from other donors' samples.

The chain has TRBV5-1 and TRBJ2-3. The CDR3 spans 15 residues. In germline, CDR1 is SGHRS, CDR2 YFSETQ. The chain's CDR3 is CASSLGEVGTDTQYF.

This chain joins TRBV20-1 and TRBJ1-5; lacking DNA, the TRBD1 call made by TCRdb goes unchecked. Germline assignment: CDR1 DFQATT and CDR2 SNEGSKA (reference sequence). The CDR3 sequence is 15 residues long. The CDR3 protein is CSARDGTDSNQPQHF.

V gene TRBV10-2 combines with J gene TRBJ2-2; TCRdb outputs TRBD1, but without DNA this stays unchecked. There are 16 residues in the CDR3. Per the germline V gene, CDR1 is WSHSY and CDR2 is SAAADI. The CDR3: CASSYQGRGNTGELFF.

The chain joins TRBV28 to TRBJ2-1; the D call from TCRdb, TRBD1, cannot be confirmed without DNA. The CDR3 has 12 residues. Germline V lookup: CDR1 MDHEN, CDR2 SYDVKM. The CDR3 reads CASISGVFEQFF. The full variable domain, rest sourced from reference TRBV28 and TRBJ2-1, is DVKVTQSSRYLVKRTGEKVFLECVQDMDHENMFWYRQDPGLGLRLIYFSYDVKMKEKGDIPEGYSVSREKKERFSLILESASTNQTSMYLCASISGVFEQFFGPGTRLTVL.

The gene calls are TRBV20-1 and TRBJ2-2; TCRdb's D call, TRBD1, is unchecked because there is no DNA. Germline V gene data show CDR1 as DFQATT and CDR2 as SNEGSKA (reference sequence). This CDR3 is built from 15 residues. This chain's CDR3 is CSADGAGENTGELFF.

This chain uses TRBV29-1 with TRBJ2-7; TCRdb reports TRBD2, a call that lacks DNA to check it against. The V gene's germline CDR1 is SQVTM and CDR2 ANQGSEA. This CDR3 comprises 11 residues. The CDR3: CSAGGFDEQYF.

CDR3 protein: CASSATGTGETQYF. This rearrangement joins TRBV9 to TRBJ2-5; TCRdb reports TRBD1, a call that lacks DNA to check it against. The length of the CDR3 is 14 residues. Germline lookup yields CDR1 SGDLS and CDR2 YYNGEE.

The V and J genes are TRBV29-1 and TRBJ2-5. Germline V gene lookup returns CDR1 SQVTM and CDR2 ANQGSEA. There are 14 residues in the CDR3. The CDR3 region is CSVELADYQETQYF. Together with reference TRBV29-1 and TRBJ2-5, the CDR3 gives the full variable domain: SAVISQKPSRDICQRGTSLTIQCQVDSQVTMMFWYRQQPGQSLTLIATANQGSEATYESGFVIDKFPISRPNLTFSTLTVSNMSPEDSSIYLCSVELADYQETQYFGPGTRLLVL.

This sequence joins TRBV7-6 and TRBJ1-1. The CDR3 length is 19 residues. Germline assignment: CDR1 SGHVS and CDR2 FNYEAQ. The CDR3 loop reads CASSLGKRVSGIWGTEAFF.

The genes are TRBV5-5 and TRBJ2-5; TCRdb gives TRBD1 as the D gene, but with no DNA this cannot be confirmed. The length of the CDR3 is 17 residues. Germline V gene lookup returns CDR1 SGHKS and CDR2 YYEKEE (reference sequence). The CDR3 loop reads CASSLTTGDPPQETQYF.

J is TRBJ2-7 and V is TRBV5-5; with no DNA, the TCRdb D assignment of TRBD2 cannot be verified. The CDR3 runs to 15 residues. Germline CDR1 reads SGHKS; CDR2 reads YYEKEE (reference sequence). CDR3 sequence: CASSLVQGQSYEQYF.

V is TRBV7-9 and J is TRBJ2-1; the TCRdb D gene call, TRBD2, has no DNA to confirm it. The CDR3 has 16 amino acids. Germline V lookup: CDR1 SEHNR, CDR2 FQNEAQ (reference sequence). The CDR3 loop is CASSSLGRGVDLEQFF.

V and J are TRBV29-1 and TRBJ2-1; the D gene TCRdb calls, TRBD1, cannot be checked with no DNA. Looked up from germline, CDR1 is SQVTM and CDR2 is ANQGSEA. The CDR3 extends over 13 amino acids. The CDR3 sequence is CSVVRGGMDEQFF.

V is TRBV29-1 and J is TRBJ1-2. Germline CDR1 is SQVTM and CDR2 is ANQGSEA. The CDR3 totals 12 residues. CDR3 sequence: CSVDYGLGGYTF.

This sequence joins TRBV10-2 and TRBJ2-7. This CDR3 comprises 11 residues. Germline loops: CDR1 WSHSY, CDR2 SAAADI. The chain's CDR3 is CASSEYYEQYF.

The J gene is TRBJ2-1, the V gene TRBV12-3 or TRBV12-4; checking the TCRdb D call of TRBD1 is not possible without DNA. CDR3 length: 13 amino acids. This CDR3 is CASSPPRGYGQFF.

The rearrangement uses TRBV7-9 and TRBJ1-5; without DNA, the TCRdb call of TRBD1 cannot be checked. The CDR3 consists of 19 residues. CDR1 is SEHNR, CDR2 FQNEAQ, per germline (reference sequence). The chain's CDR3 is CASSLSRERDSYSNQPQHF.

The chain has TRBV29-1 and TRBJ2-1; TCRdb reports TRBD2, a call that lacks DNA to check it against. CDR1 SQVTM and CDR2 ANQGSEA come from the germline V gene. The CDR3 spans 15 residues. This chain's CDR3 is CSAERGVYSYNEQFF.

The chain links TRBV28 to TRBJ2-7; TCRdb lists TRBD2, though no DNA is available to test this call. The CDR3 has 15 amino acids. Per germline, CDR1 MDHEN and CDR2 SYDVKM. CDR3 protein: CASSLPLQVAYEQYF.

The chain carries TRBV5-1 and TRBJ1-1; TCRdb gives TRBD1 as the D gene, but with no DNA this cannot be confirmed. The germline CDR1 and CDR2 sequences are SGHRS and YFSETQ. There are 14 residues in the CDR3. This CDR3 reads CASSLAGGGTEAFF.

This chain joins TRBV6-5 and TRBJ1-1. Germline-derived CDR1 and CDR2 are MNHEY and SVGAGI. The CDR3 sequence is 14 residues long. The CDR3 protein is CASSPRGPYTEAFF.

V usage is TRBV7-9 and J usage is TRBJ2-5; TCRdb picks TRBD1, but there is no DNA to check that call. The germline V gene encodes CDR1 SEHNR and CDR2 FQNEAQ (reference sequence). The CDR3 spans 14 residues. The CDR3 protein is CASSLAQRGETQYF.